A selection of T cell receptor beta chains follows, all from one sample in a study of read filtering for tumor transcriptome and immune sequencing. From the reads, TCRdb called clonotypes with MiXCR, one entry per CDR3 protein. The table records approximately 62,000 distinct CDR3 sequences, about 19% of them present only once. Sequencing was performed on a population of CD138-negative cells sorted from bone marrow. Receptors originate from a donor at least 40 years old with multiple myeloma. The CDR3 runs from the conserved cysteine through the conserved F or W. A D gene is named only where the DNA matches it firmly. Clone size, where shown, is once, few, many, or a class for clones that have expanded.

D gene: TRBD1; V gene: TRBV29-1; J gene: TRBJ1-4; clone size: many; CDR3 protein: CSVDPTGANEKLFF; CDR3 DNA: TGCAGCGTCGACCCGACAGGGGCTAATGAAAAACTGTTTTTT
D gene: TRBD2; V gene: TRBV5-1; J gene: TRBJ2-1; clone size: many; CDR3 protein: CASSLAGSGGAGEQFF; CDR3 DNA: TGCGCCAGCAGCTTGGCCGGCAGCGGGGGGGCGGGTGAGCAGTTCTTC
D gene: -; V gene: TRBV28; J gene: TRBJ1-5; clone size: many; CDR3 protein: CASSLERQPQHF; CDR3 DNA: TGTGCCAGCAGTTTAGAGCGGCAGCCCCAGCATTTT
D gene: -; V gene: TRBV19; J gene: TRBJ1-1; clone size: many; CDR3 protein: CASMWTANTEAFF; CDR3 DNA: TGTGCCAGTATGTGGACAGCTAACACTGAAGCTTTCTTT
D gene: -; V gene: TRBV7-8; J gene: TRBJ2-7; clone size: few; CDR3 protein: CASSLGFGGEQYF; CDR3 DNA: TGTGCCAGCAGCTTAGGGTTCGGAGGCGAGCAGTACTTC
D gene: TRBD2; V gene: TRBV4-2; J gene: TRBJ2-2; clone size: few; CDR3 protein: CATASGKNTGELFF; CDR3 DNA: TGTGCGACGGCTAGCGGGAAGAACACCGGGGAGCTGTTTTTT
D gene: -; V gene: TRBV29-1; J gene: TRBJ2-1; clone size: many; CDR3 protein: CSVDRDSSHNEQFF; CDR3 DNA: TGCAGCGTAGACCGGGACTCTAGCCACAATGAGCAGTTCTTC
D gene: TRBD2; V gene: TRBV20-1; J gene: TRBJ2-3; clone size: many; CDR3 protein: CSAGLAGASTDTQYF; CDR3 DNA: TGCAGTGCTGGACTAGCGGGCGCTAGCACAGATACGCAGTATTTT
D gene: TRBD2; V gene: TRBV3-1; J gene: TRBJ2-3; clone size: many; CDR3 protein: CASSLRGEDTQYF; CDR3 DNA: TGTGCCAGCAGCCTCCGGGGGGAGGATACGCAGTATTTT
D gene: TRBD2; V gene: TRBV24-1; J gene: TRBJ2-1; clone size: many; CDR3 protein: CATSDLYAGGRDEQFF; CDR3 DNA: TGTGCCACCAGTGATTTGTACGCGGGGGGGCGCGATGAGCAGTTCTTC
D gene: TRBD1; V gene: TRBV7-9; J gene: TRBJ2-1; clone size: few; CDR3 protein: CASSLGLGGHEQFF; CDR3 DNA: TGTGCCAGCAGCTTAGGTTTAGGGGGCCATGAGCAGTTCTTC
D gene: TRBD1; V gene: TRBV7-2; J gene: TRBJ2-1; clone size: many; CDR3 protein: CASSLEGAISSYNEQFF; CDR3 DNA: TGTGCCAGCAGCTTAGAGGGGGCGATTAGCTCCTACAATGAGCAGTTCTTC
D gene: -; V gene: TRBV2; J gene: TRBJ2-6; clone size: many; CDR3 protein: CASSGAAGANVLTF; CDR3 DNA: TGTGCCAGCAGTGGGGCGGCCGGGGCCAACGTCCTGACTTTC
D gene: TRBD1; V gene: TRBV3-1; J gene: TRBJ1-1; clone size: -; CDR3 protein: CASSQGGGVTEAFF; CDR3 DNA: TGTGCCAGCAGCCAAGGAGGGGGCGTCACTGAAGCTTTCTTT
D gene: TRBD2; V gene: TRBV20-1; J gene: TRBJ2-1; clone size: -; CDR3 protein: CSARGGFSSGYNEQFF; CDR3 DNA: TGCAGTGCTAGAGGGGGGTTTTCTAGCGGGTACAATGAGCAGTTCTTC
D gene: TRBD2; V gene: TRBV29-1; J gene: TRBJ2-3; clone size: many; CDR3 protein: CSGSGRYTDTQYF; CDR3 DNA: TGCAGCGGTAGCGGGAGGTACACAGATACGCAGTATTTT
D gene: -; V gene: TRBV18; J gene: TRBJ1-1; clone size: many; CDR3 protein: CASSPARDNTEAFF; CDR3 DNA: TGTGCCAGCTCACCCGCGAGGGATAACACTGAAGCTTTCTTT
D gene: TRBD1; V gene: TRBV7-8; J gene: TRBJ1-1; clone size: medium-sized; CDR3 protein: CATAGGTAGNTEAFF; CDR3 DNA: TGTGCCACCGCAGGTGGGACAGCGGGGAACACTGAAGCTTTCTTT
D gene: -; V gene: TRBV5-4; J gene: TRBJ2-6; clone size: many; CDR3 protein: CASSQERANVLTF; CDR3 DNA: TGTGCCAGCAGCCAGGAGAGGGCCAACGTCCTGACTTTC
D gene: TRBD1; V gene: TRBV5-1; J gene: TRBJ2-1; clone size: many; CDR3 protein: CASSFKTGGTDEQFF; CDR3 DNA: TGCGCCAGCAGCTTTAAAACAGGGGGTACTGATGAGCAGTTCTTC
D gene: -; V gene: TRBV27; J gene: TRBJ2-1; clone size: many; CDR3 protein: CASSTDQNSYNEQFF; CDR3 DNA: TGTGCCAGCAGTACAGACCAGAACTCCTACAATGAGCAGTTCTTC
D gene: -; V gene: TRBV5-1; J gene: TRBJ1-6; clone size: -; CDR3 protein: CASSLGGINSSLHF; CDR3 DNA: TGCGCCAGCAGCTTGGGAGGGATTAATTCATCCCTCCACTTT
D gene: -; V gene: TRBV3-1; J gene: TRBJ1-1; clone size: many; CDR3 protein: CASSQETGSTEAFF; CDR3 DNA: TGTGCCAGCAGCCAAGAGACGGGGTCCACTGAAGCTTTCTTT
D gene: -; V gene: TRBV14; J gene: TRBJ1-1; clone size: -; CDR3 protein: CASSQDFGRVTEALF; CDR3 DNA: TGTGCCAGCAGCCAAGATTTTGGCCGGGTCACTGAAGCTCTCTTT
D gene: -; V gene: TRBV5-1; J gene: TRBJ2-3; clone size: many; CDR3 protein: CASSLNIPTDTQYF; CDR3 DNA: TGCGCCAGCAGCTTGAATATTCCCACAGATACGCAGTATTTT
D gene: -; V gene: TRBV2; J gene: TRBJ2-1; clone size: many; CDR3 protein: CASGGLNEQFF; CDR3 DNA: TGTGCCAGCGGGGGCCTGAATGAGCAGTTCTTC
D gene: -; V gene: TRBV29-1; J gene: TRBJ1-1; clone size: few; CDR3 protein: CSVQLSNTEAFF; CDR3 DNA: TGCAGCGTTCAACTCAGTAACACTGAAGCTTTCTTT
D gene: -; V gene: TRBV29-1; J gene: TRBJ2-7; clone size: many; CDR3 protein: CSVAGDGTYEQYF; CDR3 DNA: TGCAGCGTTGCTGGGGACGGAACCTACGAGCAGTACTTC
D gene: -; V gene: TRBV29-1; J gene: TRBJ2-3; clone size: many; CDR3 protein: CSVEKDFADTQYF; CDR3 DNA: TGCAGCGTTGAGAAGGACTTTGCAGATACGCAGTATTTT
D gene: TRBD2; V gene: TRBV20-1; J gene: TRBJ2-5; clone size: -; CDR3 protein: CSARDLVLLAGEETQYF; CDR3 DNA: TGCAGTGCTAGAGATCTCGTTCTCCTAGCGGGAGAGGAGACCCAGTACTTC
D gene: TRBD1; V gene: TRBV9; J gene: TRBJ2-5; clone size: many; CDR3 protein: CASSNHLRGGGETQYF; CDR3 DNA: TGTGCCAGCAGCAACCATTTGAGAGGGGGCGGAGAGACCCAGTACTTC
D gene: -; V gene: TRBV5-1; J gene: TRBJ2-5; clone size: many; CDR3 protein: CASSLRASEKETQYF; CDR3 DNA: TGCGCCAGCAGCTTGCGGGCTAGCGAAAAAGAGACCCAGTACTTC
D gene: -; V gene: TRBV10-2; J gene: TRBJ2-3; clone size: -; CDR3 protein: CASSETRFRDTQYF; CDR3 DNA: TGCGCTAGCAGTGAGACGCGGTTCAGGGATACGCAGTATTTT
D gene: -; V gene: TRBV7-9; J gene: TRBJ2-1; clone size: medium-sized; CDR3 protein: CASSPPNLGGSGDYNEQFF; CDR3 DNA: TGTGCCAGCAGCCCGCCAAATTTAGGTGGTAGTGGGGACTACAATGAGCAGTTCTTC
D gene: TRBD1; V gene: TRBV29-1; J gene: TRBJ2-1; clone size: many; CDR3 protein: CSVRQGTEQFF; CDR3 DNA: TGCAGCGTTCGACAGGGTACTGAGCAGTTCTTC
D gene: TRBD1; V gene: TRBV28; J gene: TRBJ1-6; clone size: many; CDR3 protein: CASSLSTGGHSPLHF; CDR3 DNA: TGTGCCAGCAGTTTATCGACAGGGGGCCATTCACCCCTCCACTTT
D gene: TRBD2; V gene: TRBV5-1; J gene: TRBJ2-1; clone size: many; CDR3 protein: CASSSRAGGNEQFF; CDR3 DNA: TGCGCCAGCAGCTCACGAGCGGGGGGTAATGAGCAGTTCTTC
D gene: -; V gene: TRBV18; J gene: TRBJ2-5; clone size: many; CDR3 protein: CASSPRVERETQYF; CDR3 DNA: TGTGCCAGCTCACCACGGGTAGAACGGGAGACCCAGTACTTC
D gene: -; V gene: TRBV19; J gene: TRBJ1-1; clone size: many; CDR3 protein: CASSPGVITEAFF; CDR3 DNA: TGTGCCAGCTCTCCAGGGGTTATCACTGAAGCTTTCTTT
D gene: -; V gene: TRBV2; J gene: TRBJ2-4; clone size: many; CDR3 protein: CVSSGPGNIQYF; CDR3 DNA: TGTGTCAGCAGTGGACCCGGAAACATTCAGTACTTC
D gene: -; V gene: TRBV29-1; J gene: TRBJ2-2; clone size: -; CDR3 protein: CSVIQGGLGTGGLFF; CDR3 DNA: TGCAGCGTTATCCAAGGGGGCTTGGGGACCGGGGGGCTGTTTTTT
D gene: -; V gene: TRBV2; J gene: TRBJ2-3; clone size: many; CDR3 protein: CASSDVGLVTDTQYF; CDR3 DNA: TGTGCCAGCAGTGACGTGGGGTTGGTGACAGATACGCAGTATTTT
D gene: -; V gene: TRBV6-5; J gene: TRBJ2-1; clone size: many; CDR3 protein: CASIKDSRINNEQFF; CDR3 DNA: TGTGCCAGCATTAAAGACTCCCGCATCAACAATGAGCAGTTCTTC
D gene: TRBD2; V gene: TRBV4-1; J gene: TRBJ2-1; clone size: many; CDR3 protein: CASSQDTSGGSYNEQFF; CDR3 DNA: TGCGCCAGCAGCCAAGATACCAGCGGGGGGTCCTACAATGAGCAGTTCTTC
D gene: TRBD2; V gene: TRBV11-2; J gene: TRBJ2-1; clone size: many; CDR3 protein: CASSLELRTSPSNEQFF; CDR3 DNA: TGTGCCAGCAGCTTAGAGTTGCGGACTAGCCCTTCCAATGAGCAGTTCTTC
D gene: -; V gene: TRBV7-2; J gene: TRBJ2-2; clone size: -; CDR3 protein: CASSSYWGGNTGELFF; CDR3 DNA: TGTGCCAGCAGCTCATATTGGGGGGGCAACACCGGGGAGCTGTTTTTT
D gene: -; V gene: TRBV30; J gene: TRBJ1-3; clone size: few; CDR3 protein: CASRAGNTIYF; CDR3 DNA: TGTGCCTCCAGGGCTGGAAACACCATATATTTT
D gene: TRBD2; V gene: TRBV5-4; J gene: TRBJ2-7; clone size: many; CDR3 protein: CASSLGLAGDEQYF; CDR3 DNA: TGTGCCAGCAGCTTGGGCCTAGCGGGAGACGAGCAGTACTTC
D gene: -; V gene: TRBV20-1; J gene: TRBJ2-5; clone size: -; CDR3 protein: CSARDHWSSRDPRLQYF; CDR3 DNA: TGCAGTGCTAGAGATCACTGGTCTAGCCGGGACCCGCGACTCCAGTACTTC